This T cell receptor beta chain was sequenced during a study of CD8+ T cells in alopecia areata. General study points: Compared with normal scalp, lesional scalp had higher clonality and more expanded CD8+ clones.

CDR3 length: 14 amino acids. V gave up 1 base and J gave up 0 bases, with 7 bases separating them. Germline loops: CDR1 SGHSA, CDR2 FRNQAP. This clone was recorded many times. Its specificity is unknown. The gene symbols are mouse symbols. The read terminates 4 residues ahead of where the CDR3 ends, so the germline J gene completes it. Following RNA extraction, reverse transcription yielded cDNA that acted as the sequencing template. Some clones are missing from TCRdb's copy, which holds only in-frame ones; the method was immunoSEQ multiplex PCR. This sample has about 3,200 clones and no singletons, with around two fifths in the ten largest.

This sequence originates from a C3H/HeJ mouse with alopecia areata. Strain MHC haplotype: H2-k. The chain is built from TRBV16 and TRBJ2-7, with a tentative D call TRBD2 (5 bases). The material sequenced was lesional skin. The sequenced CDR3 bases are TGTGCAAGCAGCTTAGTGGGGAGCTCCTAT. This codes for CASSLVGSSY. The CDR3 reads in full as CASSLVGSSYEQYF.